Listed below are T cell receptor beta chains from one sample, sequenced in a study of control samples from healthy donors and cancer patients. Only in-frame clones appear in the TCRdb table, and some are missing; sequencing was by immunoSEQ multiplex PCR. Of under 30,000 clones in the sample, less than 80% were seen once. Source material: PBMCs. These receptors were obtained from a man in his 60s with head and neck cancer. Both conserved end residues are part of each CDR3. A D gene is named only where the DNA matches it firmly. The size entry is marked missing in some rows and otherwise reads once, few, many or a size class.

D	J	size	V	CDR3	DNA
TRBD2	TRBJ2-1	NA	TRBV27	CASSLAGGGGNEQFF	TGTGCCAGCAGTTTGGCGGGCGGGGGAGGGAATGAGCAGTTCTTC
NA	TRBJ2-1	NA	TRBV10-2	CASSESSLQWVRSYNEQFF	TGCGCCAGCAGTGAGTCGAGTCTTCAGTGGGTTCGCTCCTACAATGAGCAGTTCTTC
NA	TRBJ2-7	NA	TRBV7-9	CASSSLQLEQYF	TGTGCCAGCAGCTCCCTCCAGCTCGAGCAGTACTTC
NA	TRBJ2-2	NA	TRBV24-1	CATSDLHGTVTGELFF	TGTGCCACCAGTGATTTGCACGGGACCGTCACCGGGGAGCTGTTTTTT
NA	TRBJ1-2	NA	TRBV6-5	CASRPRGYYGYTF	TGTGCCAGCAGGCCGAGAGGGTACTATGGCTACACCTTC
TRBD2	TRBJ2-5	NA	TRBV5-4	CASSYSGSHETQYF	TGTGCCAGCAGCTATAGCGGGAGTCACGAGACCCAGTACTTC
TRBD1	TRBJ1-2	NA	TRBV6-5	CASSYSGGTGSGYTF	TGTGCCAGCAGTTACTCGGGCGGGACAGGGTCTGGCTACACCTTC
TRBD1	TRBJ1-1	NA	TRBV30	CAWSLGQVEAFF	TGTGCCTGGAGCCTCGGACAGGTTGAAGCTTTCTTT
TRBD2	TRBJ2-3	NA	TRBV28	CASRYSGRASDTQYF	TGTGCCAGCAGATATAGCGGGAGAGCTTCAGATACGCAGTATTTT
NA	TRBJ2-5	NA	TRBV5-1	CASSLGQLETQYF	TGCGCCAGCAGCTTGGGACAGTTGGAGACCCAGTACTTC
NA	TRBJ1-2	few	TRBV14	CASSQDPLGYTF	TGTGCCAGCAGCCAAGATCCCCTGGGCTACACCTTC
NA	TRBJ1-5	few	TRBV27	CASSSTLNQPQHF	TGTGCCAGCAGTTCTACATTAAATCAGCCCCAGCATTTT
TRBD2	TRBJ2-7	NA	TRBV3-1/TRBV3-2	CASSQGSTGTSGRHGGYEQYF	TGTGCCAGCAGCCAGGGTTCTACAGGGACTAGCGGCCGCCACGGGGGATACGAGCAGTACTTC
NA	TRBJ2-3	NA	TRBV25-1	CASSANNPSTDTQYF	TGTGCCAGCAGTGCCAATAATCCTAGCACAGATACGCAGTATTTT
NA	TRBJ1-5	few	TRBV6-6	CASSRQVRQPQHF	TGTGCCAGCAGCCGACAGGTCAGGCAGCCCCAGCATTTT
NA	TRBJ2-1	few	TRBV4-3	CASSQDRGVNEQFF	TGCGCCAGCAGCCAAGATAGAGGGGTCAATGAGCAGTTCTTC
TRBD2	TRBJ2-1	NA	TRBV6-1	CASSARTSGIRRHEQFF	TGTGCCAGCAGTGCCAGGACTAGCGGGATCCGACGTCATGAGCAGTTCTTC
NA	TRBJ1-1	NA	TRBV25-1	CASSDYNTEAFF	TGTGCCAGCAGTGACTATAACACTGAAGCTTTCTTT
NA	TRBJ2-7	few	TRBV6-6	CASSYGRYEQYF	TGTGCCAGCAGCTACGGGAGATACGAGCAGTACTTC
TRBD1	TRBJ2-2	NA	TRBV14	CASSQPQGPTGELFF	TGTGCCAGCAGCCAGCCACAGGGGCCCACCGGGGAGCTGTTTTTT
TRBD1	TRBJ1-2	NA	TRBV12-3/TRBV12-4	CASTGQTNYGYTF	TGTGCCAGCACGGGACAGACCAACTATGGCTACACCTTC
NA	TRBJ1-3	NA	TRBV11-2	CASSLDHGSRTIYF	TGTGCCAGCAGCTTAGATCATGGGTCCAGGACCATATATTTT
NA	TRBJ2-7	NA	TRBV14	CASSHWTETYEQYF	TGTGCCAGCAGCCACTGGACTGAAACCTACGAGCAGTACTTC
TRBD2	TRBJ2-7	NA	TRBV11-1	CASSRMGAGATYEQYF	TGTGCCAGCAGCCGGATGGGAGCGGGAGCCACCTACGAGCAGTACTTC
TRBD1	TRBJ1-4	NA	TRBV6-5	CASSYDRGSEKLFF	TGTGCCAGCAGTTATGACAGGGGGTCGGAAAAACTGTTTTTT
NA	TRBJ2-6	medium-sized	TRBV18	CASSPRQSGANVLTF	TGTGCCAGCTCACCTCGACAGTCTGGGGCCAACGTCCTGACTTTC
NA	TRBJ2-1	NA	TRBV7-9	CASSLMTNYNEQFF	TGTGCCAGCAGCTTAATGACAAATTACAATGAGCAGTTCTTC
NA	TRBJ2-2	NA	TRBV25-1	CASSARNTGELFF	TGTGCCAGCAGTGCCCGGAACACCGGGGAGCTGTTTTTT
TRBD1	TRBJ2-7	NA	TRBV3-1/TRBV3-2	CASSFRTGISGDEQYF	TGTGCCAGCAGCTTTCGGACAGGGATTAGCGGCGACGAGCAGTACTTC
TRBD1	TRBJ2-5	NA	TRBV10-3	CAIKGQGEETQYF	TGTGCCATCAAAGGACAGGGGGAAGAGACCCAGTACTTC
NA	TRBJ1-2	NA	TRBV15	CATSRVGEHNYGYTF	TGTGCCACCAGCAGAGTGGGGGAGCATAACTATGGCTACACCTTC
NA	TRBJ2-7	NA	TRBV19	CASSMIDYEQYF	TGTGCCAGTAGTATGATAGACTACGAGCAGTACTTC
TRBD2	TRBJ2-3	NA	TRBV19	CASSIAGGTDTQYF	TGTGCCAGTAGTATAGCGGGAGGGACAGATACGCAGTATTTT
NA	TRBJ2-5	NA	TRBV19	CASSIEGETQYF	TGTGCCAGTAGTATAGAAGGAGAGACCCAGTACTTC
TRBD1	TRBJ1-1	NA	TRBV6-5	CASSYSTGARTEAFF	TGTGCCAGCAGTTACTCCACAGGGGCACGAACTGAAGCTTTCTTT
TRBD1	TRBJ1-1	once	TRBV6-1	CASSEGQGAEAFF	TGTGCCAGCAGTGAAGGACAGGGCGCTGAAGCTTTCTTT
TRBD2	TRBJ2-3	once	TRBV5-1	CASSPYGRAVSDTQYF	TGCGCCAGCAGCCCATACGGGAGGGCCGTCTCAGATACGCAGTATTTT
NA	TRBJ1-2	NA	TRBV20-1	CSASLTALDGYTF	TGCAGTGCTAGTCTGACCGCTCTTGATGGCTACACCTTC
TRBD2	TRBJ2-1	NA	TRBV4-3	CASSLSLAGGPGEQFF	TGCGCCAGCAGCCTTTCGCTAGCGGGAGGGCCCGGTGAGCAGTTCTTC
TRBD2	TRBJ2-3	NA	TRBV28	CASRTSGRASTDTQYF	TGTGCCAGCAGGACTAGCGGGAGGGCTAGCACAGATACGCAGTATTTT
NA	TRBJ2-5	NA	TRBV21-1	CASSKAGETSGRGETQYF	TGTGCCAGCAGCAAAGCCGGGGAGACTAGCGGGAGAGGGGAGACCCAGTACTTC
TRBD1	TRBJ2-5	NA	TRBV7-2	CASSVGTGRQETQYF	TGTGCCAGCAGCGTGGGGACAGGGAGGCAAGAGACCCAGTACTTC
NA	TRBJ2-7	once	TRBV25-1	CASSIRDNPYEQYF	TGTGCCAGCAGCATCCGGGACAACCCCTACGAGCAGTACTTC
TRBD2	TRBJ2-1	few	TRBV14	CASSQDQRLAGRGEQFF	TGTGCCAGCAGCCAAGACCAGCGACTAGCGGGAAGGGGTGAGCAGTTCTTC
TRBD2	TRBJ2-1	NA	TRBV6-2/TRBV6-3	CASNPMALAGVEQFF	TGTGCCAGCAACCCAATGGCACTAGCGGGAGTCGAGCAGTTCTTC
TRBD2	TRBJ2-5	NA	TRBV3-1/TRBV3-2	CASSQALTTSGLETQYF	TGTGCCAGCAGCCAAGCCCTCACGACTAGCGGGTTAGAGACCCAGTACTTC
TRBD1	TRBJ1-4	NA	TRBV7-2	CASSSGQGNEKLFF	TGTGCCAGCAGCTCGGGACAGGGTAATGAAAAACTGTTTTTT
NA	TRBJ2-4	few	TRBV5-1	CASSLEGSVNIQYF	TGCGCCAGCAGCTTGGAAGGGTCGGTCAACATTCAGTACTTC